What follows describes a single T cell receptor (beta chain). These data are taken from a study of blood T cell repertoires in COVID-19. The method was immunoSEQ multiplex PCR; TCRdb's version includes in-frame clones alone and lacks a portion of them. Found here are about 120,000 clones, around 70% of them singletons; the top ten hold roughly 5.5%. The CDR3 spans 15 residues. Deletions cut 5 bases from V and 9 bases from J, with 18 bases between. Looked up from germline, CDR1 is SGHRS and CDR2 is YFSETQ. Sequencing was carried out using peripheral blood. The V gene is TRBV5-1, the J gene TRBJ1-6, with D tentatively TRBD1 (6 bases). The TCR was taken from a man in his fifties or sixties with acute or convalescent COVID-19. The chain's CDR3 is CASRGGQADSSPLHF. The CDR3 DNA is TGCGCCAGCAGGGGGGGGCAGGCGGATAGTTCACCCCTCCACTTT.